This T cell receptor (beta chain) was sequenced in a study of blood T cell repertoires in COVID-19. With 8 bases removed from V and 3 bases from J, the gap between germline ends came to 16 bases. The V gene's germline CDR1 is ENHRY and CDR2 SYGVKD. This CDR3 spans 14 amino acids. Data came from immunoSEQ multiplex PCR; TCRdb stores just in-frame clones and leaves some out. The table has 200,000 to 250,000 clones, 75% to 85% seen once; the top ten hold roughly 7.4%. V gene TRBV10-3 combines with J gene TRBJ1-2; no reliable D call. Source material: peripheral blood. This receptor was taken from a woman between 45 and 60 years old with acute or convalescent COVID-19. CDR3 loop: CAIGPHEEDYGYTF. For the CDR3, the DNA is TGTGCCATCGGCCCCCACGAGGAAGACTATGGCTACACCTTC.